The sequence of this T cell receptor beta chain was determined in a study of graft-versus-host responses after intestinal transplantation. Study-wide results and caveats: Early declines in HvG clones that occurred post-transplant were associated with peak circulating GvH clone levels.

Comments on this clone: Its cognate antigen is unknown.

The germline V gene encodes CDR1 MRHNA and CDR2 SNTAGT. The J segment lost 4 bases and the V segment lost 10 bases, leaving 6 bases of the junction unmatched. This CDR3 has 14 amino acids. The table came from immunoSEQ multiplex PCR; TCRdb's copy has only in-frame clones and leaves some out. The sample shows approximately 37,000 clones, under 90% of them seen only once. This clonotype was sampled from a human patient who received an intestinal transplant, so some T cells may come from the graft donor. The chain links TRBV6-4 to TRBJ2-3, with TRBD2 matching over 12 bases. The source material was PBMCs, sampled just under 270 days after transplant. CDR3 DNA: TGTGCCACTAGACTAGCGGGGGAGGCAGATACGCAGTATTTT. Its translation is CATRLAGEADTQYF.